Listed here are 32 T cell receptor beta chains from one sample, sequenced in a study of cytomegalovirus exposure and HLA in healthy donors. Sequencing was performed with immunoSEQ multiplex PCR; in TCRdb, only in-frame clones are kept and a portion is missing. Altogether over 250,000 clones are present, roughly nine tenths being singletons, with the ten largest covering approximately 1%. Sequenced: PBMCs. The receptors shown here come from a woman in her 30s in good health and CMV-seropositive.

The rearrangement joins TRBV2 to TRBJ2-1, with D maybe TRBD1 (5 bases). CDR1 SNHLY and CDR2 FYNNEI come from the germline V gene. V was clipped by 4 bases and J by 4 bases, with 14 bases between them. The CDR3 runs 15 residues. The CDR3 reads CASSVLGRGYNEQFF. The DNA for the CDR3 is TGTGCCAGCAGTGTCTTGGGGCGCGGATACAATGAGCAGTTCTTC.

This clone has a single count. This chain connects TRBV10-2 to TRBJ1-1; D uncertain. The length of the CDR3 is 16 residues. Germline values: CDR1 WSHSY, CDR2 SAAADI. Trimming left V 0 bases short and J 6 bases short, with 17 bases between. CDR3 sequence: CASSESTPRPNAEAFF. The CDR3 DNA is TGCGCCAGCAGTGAGTCCACTCCCCGACCCAACGCTGAAGCTTTCTTT.

The chain recombines TRBV20-1 with TRBJ2-7, with TRBD2 matching over 7 bases. The CDR3 spans 10 residues. V was pared by 7 bases and J by 4 bases, with 1 base of the junction left unmatched. Germline V gene sequence: CDR1 DFQATT, CDR2 SNEGSKA (reference sequence). CDR3 in DNA: TGCAGTGGAGCGGGGTACGAGCAGTACTTC. Its translation is CSGAGYEQYF.

The chain employs TRBV6-5 and TRBJ2-7; no clear D gene. Germline-derived CDR1 and CDR2 are MNHEY and SVGAGI. V was trimmed by 4 bases and J by 4 bases, leaving 11 bases between them. The CDR3 runs 13 residues. The CDR3 is CASSFGFDYEQYF. The CDR3 DNA sequence: TGTGCCAGCAGTTTTGGATTCGATTACGAGCAGTACTTC.

The chain recombines TRBV6-5 with TRBJ2-3; D is ambiguous. V gave up 2 bases and J gave up 1 base, with 13 bases separating them. The CDR3 totals 16 residues. Germline V gene lookup returns CDR1 MNHEY and CDR2 SVGAGI. CDR3: CASSYRFLGGTDTQYF. The DNA for the CDR3 is TGTGCCAGCAGTTACCGATTCCTTGGGGGCACAGATACGCAGTATTTT.

This CDR3 reads CASSEYNRDRGSYNEQFF. The CDR3 coding sequence is TGTGCCAGCAGTGAATATAATAGGGACAGGGGTTCCTACAATGAGCAGTTCTTC. This chain connects TRBV25-1 to TRBJ2-1; 10 nucleotides agree with TRBD1. V was pared by 0 bases and J by 1 base, with 6 bases of the junction left unmatched. This CDR3 is built from 18 residues. CDR1 MGHDK and CDR2 SYGVNS come from the germline V gene.

V gene TRBV7-9 combines with J gene TRBJ1-2, with D unresolved. CDR1 and CDR2 from the germline V gene are SEHNR and FQNEAQ (reference sequence). This CDR3 is 13 amino acids long. The germline V and J ends were trimmed by 8 bases and 1 base, with 11 bases remaining between them. CDR3 region: CASGGGVNYGYTF. The CDR3 coding sequence is TGTGCCAGCGGAGGAGGAGTTAACTATGGCTACACCTTC.

This chain connects TRBV6-6 to TRBJ1-2, with D possibly TRBD1 on 5 matching bases. Germline V gives CDR1 MNHNY, CDR2 SVGAGI (reference sequence). V lost 0 bases and J lost 4, with 12 bases in between. The length of the CDR3 is 15 residues. The CDR3 sequence: CASSYSSGGTYGYTF. Here the CDR3 DNA reads TGTGCCAGCAGTTACTCTTCCGGAGGGACCTATGGCTACACCTTC.

The chain carries TRBV11-2 and TRBJ2-7; TRBD1 agrees at 8 bases. Per the germline V gene, CDR1 is SGHAT and CDR2 is FQNNGV. The CDR3 totals 14 residues. After removal of 6 bases from V and 2 bases from J, the junction contained 6 bases not matched to a gene. The CDR3: CASRTGTGPYEQYF. The CDR3 coding sequence is TGTGCCAGCAGGACCGGGACAGGACCCTACGAGCAGTACTTC.

V usage is TRBV15 and J usage is TRBJ2-7, with 7 bases identical to TRBD1. There are 14 residues in the CDR3. With V trimmed by 3 bases and J by 3 bases, 5 bases remained unmatched. The germline V gene has CDR1 LNHNV and CDR2 YYDKDF (reference sequence). The CDR3 here is CATSSTQGLYEQYF. DNA of the CDR3: TGTGCCACCAGCAGTACACAGGGGCTCTACGAGCAGTACTTC.

The chain is built from TRBV6-4 and TRBJ2-6; D is uncertain. CDR1 is MRHNA, CDR2 SNTAGT, per germline. The CDR3 consists of 15 residues. V lost 4 bases, J lost 4 bases, and 11 bases lay in between. The chain's CDR3 is CASSADISGANVLTF. The CDR3 coding sequence is TGTGCCAGCAGTGCAGATATCTCCGGGGCCAACGTCCTGACTTTC.

The V call is TRBV29-1, the J call TRBJ1-2, with a tentative D call TRBD1 (6 bases). The germline gives CDR1 SQVTM, CDR2 ANQGSEA. CDR3 size: 14 residues. V dropped 7 bases and J dropped 0 bases, with 15 bases sitting between them. The CDR3 DNA sequence: TGCAGCGCCAAGGGGGGATTGACTAACTATGGCTACACCTTC. As protein: CSAKGGLTNYGYTF. The whole variable domain, filled in from reference TRBV29-1 and TRBJ1-2, reads SAVISQKPSRDICQRGTSLTIQCQVDSQVTMMFWYRQQPGQSLTLIATANQGSEATYESGFVIDKFPISRPNLTFSTLTVSNMSPEDSSIYLCSAKGGLTNYGYTFGSGTRLTVV.

The J gene is TRBJ1-5, the V gene TRBV7-2, with D hard to call. The length of the CDR3 is 12 residues. Looked up from germline, CDR1 is SGHTA and CDR2 is FQGNSA. V lost 3 bases and J 3 bases, leaving 3 bases between the germline ends. This CDR3 reads CASSFNNQPQHF. CDR3 nucleotides: TGTGCCAGCAGCTTTAACAATCAGCCCCAGCATTTT.

The chain employs TRBV30 and TRBJ2-1, with D possibly TRBD2 on 5 matching bases. Trimming took off 0 bases at V and 5 bases at J, with 5 bases between the two ends. Germline CDR1 is GTSNPN and CDR2 is SVGIG (reference sequence). The CDR3 sequence is 12 residues long. The CDR3 region has the DNA TGTGCCTGGAGTGTAGCGGACAATGAGCAGTTCTTC. This translates into CAWSVADNEQFF.

The chain combines TRBV5-1 with TRBJ2-1, with TRBD2 matching over 7 bases. Germline CDR1 and CDR2: SGHRS and YFSETQ. This CDR3 has 15 amino acids. With V trimmed by 1 base and J by 2 bases, 3 bases remained unmatched. As DNA, the CDR3 is TGCGCCAGCAGCTTGTTAAGCGGGACCTACAATGAGCAGTTCTTC. Translation gives CASSLLSGTYNEQFF.

The rearrangement uses TRBV6-1 and TRBJ2-7; 10 bases are a match to TRBD1. The CDR3 length is 15 residues. In germline, CDR1 is MNHNS, CDR2 SASEGT. The trim removed 3 bases at V and 2 bases at J, leaving 4 bases unmatched. CDR3 DNA sequence: TGTGCCAGCAGTGAGACAGGGGGCTCTACCTACGAGCAGTACTTC. Protein sequence: CASSETGGSTYEQYF.

This clone was seen a handful of times. The J gene is TRBJ1-2, the V gene TRBV5-4; 9 nucleotides match TRBD1. Per the germline V gene, CDR1 is SGHNT and CDR2 is YYREEE (reference sequence). The CDR3 length is 13 residues. The V segment lost 4 bases and the J segment 5 bases; nucleotides outside the gene matches: 3. CDR3 amino acids: CASSADRGYGYTF. DNA of the CDR3: TGTGCCAGCAGCGCGGACAGGGGATATGGCTACACCTTC. Supplemented by reference TRBV5-4 and TRBJ1-2, the full variable domain reads ETGVTQSPTHLIKTRGQQVTLRCSSQSGHNTVSWYQQALGQGPQFIFQYYREEENGRGNFPPRFSGLQFPNYSSELNVNALELDDSALYLCASSADRGYGYTFGSGTRLTVV.

The rearrangement links TRBV7-6 to TRBJ2-7; TRBD1 matches at 7 bases. The CDR3 spans 17 residues. The ends lost 5 bases at V and 3 bases at J; junction bases unmatched: 16. CDR1 SGHVS and CDR2 FNYEAQ come from the germline V gene. This CDR3 reads CASSPVRWDRDYYEQYF. The CDR3 DNA reads TGTGCCAGCAGCCCTGTTCGGTGGGACAGAGACTACTACGAGCAGTACTTC.

The V call is TRBV27, the J call TRBJ1-5, with 8 bases aligning to TRBD1. Germline V gene sequence: CDR1 MNHEY, CDR2 SMNVEV (reference sequence). Losses at the gene ends were 4 bases for V and 5 bases for J; bases not matched to a gene: 1. The CDR3 length is 13 residues. DNA of the CDR3: TGTGCCAGCAGTTCAGGGGGCGATCAGCCCCAGCATTTT. Amino acids: CASSSGGDQPQHF.

The chain employs TRBV13 and TRBJ2-7; tentative D call: TRBD2 (6 bases). Germline V lookup: CDR1 PRHDT, CDR2 FYEKMQ (reference sequence). This CDR3 spans 14 amino acids. V dropped 5 bases and J dropped 2 bases, with 13 bases sitting between them. The CDR3 region has the DNA TGTGCCAGCAGCACGCGGAGGGCCCCCTACGAGCAGTACTTC. Its translation is CASSTRRAPYEQYF.

This clone was observed a handful of times. The chain combines TRBV4-3 with TRBJ2-7, with 11 bases lining up with TRBD2. CDR3 length: 16 residues. Germline V gene sequence: CDR1 LGHNA, CDR2 YSLEER. V was clipped by 1 base and J by 2 bases; unmatched bases: 4. CDR3: CASSQVVAGGAYEQYF. DNA for the CDR3: TGCGCCAGCAGCCAAGTCGTAGCGGGAGGGGCCTACGAGCAGTACTTC.

V gene TRBV1 combines with J gene TRBJ1-4; TRBD1, the D gene given by the table, was not confirmed from the DNA. TRBV1 is recorded as a pseudogene. The CDR3 has 17 amino acids. The CDR3 nucleotides are TGCACCAGCAGCCAAGATATACAGGGGGCGGTTAATGAAAAACTGTTTTTT. It codes for CTSSQDIQGAVNEKLFF.

The J gene is TRBJ1-4, the V gene TRBV5-1, with a tentative D call TRBD1 (5 bases). This CDR3 has 15 residues. The germline CDR1 and CDR2 sequences are SGHRS and YFSETQ. V was trimmed by 2 bases and J by 3 bases, leaving 11 bases between them. The DNA for the CDR3 is TGCGCCAGCAGCTTTGCGGGACCGGCTAATGAAAAACTGTTTTTT. Amino acid sequence: CASSFAGPANEKLFF. The full variable domain, in which reference TRBV5-1 and TRBJ1-4 provide the parts outside the CDR3, is KAGVTQTPRYLIKTRGQQVTLSCSPISGHRSVSWYQQTPGQGLQFLFEYFSETQRNKGNFPGRFSGRQFSNSRSEMNVSTLELGDSALYLCASSFAGPANEKLFFGSGTQLSVL.

The chain combines TRBV27 with TRBJ2-6; D call uncertain. Trimming pared 10 bases from V and 0 bases from J, leaving 7 bases between. The CDR3 extends over 13 amino acids. CDR1 is MNHEY, CDR2 SMNVEV, per germline (reference sequence). The CDR3 spells CATRTSGANVLTF. In DNA form, the CDR3 reads TGTGCCACCAGAACCTCTGGGGCCAACGTCCTGACTTTC.

This sequence joins TRBV4-1 and TRBJ1-5, with unresolved D. V shed 0 bases and J shed 2 bases, with 14 bases lying between them. The CDR3 consists of 17 residues. Germline loops: CDR1 MGHRA, CDR2 YSYEKL. The CDR3 region has the DNA TGCGCCAGCAGCCAAGATTCGAGAATCGTTGGCAATCAGCCCCAGCATTTT. Translating gives CASSQDSRIVGNQPQHF.

This clone was picked up a small number of times. At the DNA level, this CDR3 is encoded by other sequences in the same sample as well. The CDR3 nucleotides are TGTGCCAGCAGTTTCTCAGGGAATCAGCCCCAGCATTTT. It yields the protein CASSFSGNQPQHF. The genes are TRBV27 and TRBJ1-5; the D gene is possibly TRBD1 (5 bases). The CDR3 spans 13 residues. Trimming pared 3 bases from V and 4 bases from J, leaving 7 bases between. Germline values: CDR1 MNHEY, CDR2 SMNVEV (reference sequence).

The chain has TRBV27 and TRBJ2-3; 11 nucleotides agree with TRBD2. Germline V gene lookup returns CDR1 MNHEY and CDR2 SMNVEV (reference sequence). The CDR3 has 18 amino acids. J was trimmed by 5 bases and V by 4 bases; bases with no gene match: 14. The CDR3: CASSSPVASGRRVDTQYF. In DNA form, the CDR3 reads TGTGCCAGCAGTTCCCCTGTGGCTAGCGGGAGGCGAGTAGATACGCAGTATTTT.

This clone was counted between two and nine times. The rearrangement joins TRBV10-3 to TRBJ1-2; TRBD1 matches at 7 bases. The junction had 6 bases not matched to a gene; V was cut back by 2 bases and J by 6 bases. The germline V gene has CDR1 ENHRY and CDR2 SYGVKD. This CDR3 spans 14 amino acids. For the CDR3, the DNA is TGTGCCATCAGTGAGAGGACAGGCCGAGATGGCTACACCTTC. Its translation: CAISERTGRDGYTF.

V is TRBV7-7 and J is TRBJ2-1; 11 nucleotides match TRBD2. This CDR3 has 16 amino acids. With 4 bases clipped from V and 5 bases from J, the junction kept 7 bases outside the gene matches. Germline assignment: CDR1 SSHAT and CDR2 FNYEAQ (reference sequence). The CDR3 coding sequence is TGTGCCAGCAGCTCGACACTAGCGGGAGCTAACAATGAGCAGTTCTTC. This translates into CASSSTLAGANNEQFF.

The V call is TRBV2, the J call TRBJ2-1, with D possibly being TRBD1 or TRBD2 (5 bases each). The CDR3 is 10 amino acids. Trimming took off 6 bases at V and 11 bases at J, with 8 bases between the two ends. CDR1 and CDR2 from the germline V gene are SNHLY and FYNNEI. The CDR3 coding sequence is TGTGCCAGCAGGGGGGAGCAGCAGTTCTTC. Its protein product is CASRGEQQFF.

This chain uses TRBV30 with TRBJ2-7; TRBD2 aligns across 13 bases. In germline, CDR1 is GTSNPN, CDR2 SVGIG (reference sequence). This CDR3 is 15 amino acids long. V gave up 1 base and J gave up 3 bases; unmatched junction bases: 3. The CDR3 sequence: CAWSGTSGSYYEQYF. CDR3 bases: TGTGCCTGGAGTGGGACTAGCGGGAGTTACTACGAGCAGTACTTC.

This rearrangement joins TRBV4-2 to TRBJ1-2; perhaps TRBD1 as D (5 bases). CDR3 size: 15 residues. Trimming pared 1 base from V and 4 bases from J, leaving 13 bases between. Germline lookup yields CDR1 LGHNA and CDR2 YNFKEQ. For the CDR3, the DNA is TGTGCCAGCAGCCAAGGCGGGACTGACGCCTATGGCTACACCTTC. Its protein product is CASSQGGTDAYGYTF.